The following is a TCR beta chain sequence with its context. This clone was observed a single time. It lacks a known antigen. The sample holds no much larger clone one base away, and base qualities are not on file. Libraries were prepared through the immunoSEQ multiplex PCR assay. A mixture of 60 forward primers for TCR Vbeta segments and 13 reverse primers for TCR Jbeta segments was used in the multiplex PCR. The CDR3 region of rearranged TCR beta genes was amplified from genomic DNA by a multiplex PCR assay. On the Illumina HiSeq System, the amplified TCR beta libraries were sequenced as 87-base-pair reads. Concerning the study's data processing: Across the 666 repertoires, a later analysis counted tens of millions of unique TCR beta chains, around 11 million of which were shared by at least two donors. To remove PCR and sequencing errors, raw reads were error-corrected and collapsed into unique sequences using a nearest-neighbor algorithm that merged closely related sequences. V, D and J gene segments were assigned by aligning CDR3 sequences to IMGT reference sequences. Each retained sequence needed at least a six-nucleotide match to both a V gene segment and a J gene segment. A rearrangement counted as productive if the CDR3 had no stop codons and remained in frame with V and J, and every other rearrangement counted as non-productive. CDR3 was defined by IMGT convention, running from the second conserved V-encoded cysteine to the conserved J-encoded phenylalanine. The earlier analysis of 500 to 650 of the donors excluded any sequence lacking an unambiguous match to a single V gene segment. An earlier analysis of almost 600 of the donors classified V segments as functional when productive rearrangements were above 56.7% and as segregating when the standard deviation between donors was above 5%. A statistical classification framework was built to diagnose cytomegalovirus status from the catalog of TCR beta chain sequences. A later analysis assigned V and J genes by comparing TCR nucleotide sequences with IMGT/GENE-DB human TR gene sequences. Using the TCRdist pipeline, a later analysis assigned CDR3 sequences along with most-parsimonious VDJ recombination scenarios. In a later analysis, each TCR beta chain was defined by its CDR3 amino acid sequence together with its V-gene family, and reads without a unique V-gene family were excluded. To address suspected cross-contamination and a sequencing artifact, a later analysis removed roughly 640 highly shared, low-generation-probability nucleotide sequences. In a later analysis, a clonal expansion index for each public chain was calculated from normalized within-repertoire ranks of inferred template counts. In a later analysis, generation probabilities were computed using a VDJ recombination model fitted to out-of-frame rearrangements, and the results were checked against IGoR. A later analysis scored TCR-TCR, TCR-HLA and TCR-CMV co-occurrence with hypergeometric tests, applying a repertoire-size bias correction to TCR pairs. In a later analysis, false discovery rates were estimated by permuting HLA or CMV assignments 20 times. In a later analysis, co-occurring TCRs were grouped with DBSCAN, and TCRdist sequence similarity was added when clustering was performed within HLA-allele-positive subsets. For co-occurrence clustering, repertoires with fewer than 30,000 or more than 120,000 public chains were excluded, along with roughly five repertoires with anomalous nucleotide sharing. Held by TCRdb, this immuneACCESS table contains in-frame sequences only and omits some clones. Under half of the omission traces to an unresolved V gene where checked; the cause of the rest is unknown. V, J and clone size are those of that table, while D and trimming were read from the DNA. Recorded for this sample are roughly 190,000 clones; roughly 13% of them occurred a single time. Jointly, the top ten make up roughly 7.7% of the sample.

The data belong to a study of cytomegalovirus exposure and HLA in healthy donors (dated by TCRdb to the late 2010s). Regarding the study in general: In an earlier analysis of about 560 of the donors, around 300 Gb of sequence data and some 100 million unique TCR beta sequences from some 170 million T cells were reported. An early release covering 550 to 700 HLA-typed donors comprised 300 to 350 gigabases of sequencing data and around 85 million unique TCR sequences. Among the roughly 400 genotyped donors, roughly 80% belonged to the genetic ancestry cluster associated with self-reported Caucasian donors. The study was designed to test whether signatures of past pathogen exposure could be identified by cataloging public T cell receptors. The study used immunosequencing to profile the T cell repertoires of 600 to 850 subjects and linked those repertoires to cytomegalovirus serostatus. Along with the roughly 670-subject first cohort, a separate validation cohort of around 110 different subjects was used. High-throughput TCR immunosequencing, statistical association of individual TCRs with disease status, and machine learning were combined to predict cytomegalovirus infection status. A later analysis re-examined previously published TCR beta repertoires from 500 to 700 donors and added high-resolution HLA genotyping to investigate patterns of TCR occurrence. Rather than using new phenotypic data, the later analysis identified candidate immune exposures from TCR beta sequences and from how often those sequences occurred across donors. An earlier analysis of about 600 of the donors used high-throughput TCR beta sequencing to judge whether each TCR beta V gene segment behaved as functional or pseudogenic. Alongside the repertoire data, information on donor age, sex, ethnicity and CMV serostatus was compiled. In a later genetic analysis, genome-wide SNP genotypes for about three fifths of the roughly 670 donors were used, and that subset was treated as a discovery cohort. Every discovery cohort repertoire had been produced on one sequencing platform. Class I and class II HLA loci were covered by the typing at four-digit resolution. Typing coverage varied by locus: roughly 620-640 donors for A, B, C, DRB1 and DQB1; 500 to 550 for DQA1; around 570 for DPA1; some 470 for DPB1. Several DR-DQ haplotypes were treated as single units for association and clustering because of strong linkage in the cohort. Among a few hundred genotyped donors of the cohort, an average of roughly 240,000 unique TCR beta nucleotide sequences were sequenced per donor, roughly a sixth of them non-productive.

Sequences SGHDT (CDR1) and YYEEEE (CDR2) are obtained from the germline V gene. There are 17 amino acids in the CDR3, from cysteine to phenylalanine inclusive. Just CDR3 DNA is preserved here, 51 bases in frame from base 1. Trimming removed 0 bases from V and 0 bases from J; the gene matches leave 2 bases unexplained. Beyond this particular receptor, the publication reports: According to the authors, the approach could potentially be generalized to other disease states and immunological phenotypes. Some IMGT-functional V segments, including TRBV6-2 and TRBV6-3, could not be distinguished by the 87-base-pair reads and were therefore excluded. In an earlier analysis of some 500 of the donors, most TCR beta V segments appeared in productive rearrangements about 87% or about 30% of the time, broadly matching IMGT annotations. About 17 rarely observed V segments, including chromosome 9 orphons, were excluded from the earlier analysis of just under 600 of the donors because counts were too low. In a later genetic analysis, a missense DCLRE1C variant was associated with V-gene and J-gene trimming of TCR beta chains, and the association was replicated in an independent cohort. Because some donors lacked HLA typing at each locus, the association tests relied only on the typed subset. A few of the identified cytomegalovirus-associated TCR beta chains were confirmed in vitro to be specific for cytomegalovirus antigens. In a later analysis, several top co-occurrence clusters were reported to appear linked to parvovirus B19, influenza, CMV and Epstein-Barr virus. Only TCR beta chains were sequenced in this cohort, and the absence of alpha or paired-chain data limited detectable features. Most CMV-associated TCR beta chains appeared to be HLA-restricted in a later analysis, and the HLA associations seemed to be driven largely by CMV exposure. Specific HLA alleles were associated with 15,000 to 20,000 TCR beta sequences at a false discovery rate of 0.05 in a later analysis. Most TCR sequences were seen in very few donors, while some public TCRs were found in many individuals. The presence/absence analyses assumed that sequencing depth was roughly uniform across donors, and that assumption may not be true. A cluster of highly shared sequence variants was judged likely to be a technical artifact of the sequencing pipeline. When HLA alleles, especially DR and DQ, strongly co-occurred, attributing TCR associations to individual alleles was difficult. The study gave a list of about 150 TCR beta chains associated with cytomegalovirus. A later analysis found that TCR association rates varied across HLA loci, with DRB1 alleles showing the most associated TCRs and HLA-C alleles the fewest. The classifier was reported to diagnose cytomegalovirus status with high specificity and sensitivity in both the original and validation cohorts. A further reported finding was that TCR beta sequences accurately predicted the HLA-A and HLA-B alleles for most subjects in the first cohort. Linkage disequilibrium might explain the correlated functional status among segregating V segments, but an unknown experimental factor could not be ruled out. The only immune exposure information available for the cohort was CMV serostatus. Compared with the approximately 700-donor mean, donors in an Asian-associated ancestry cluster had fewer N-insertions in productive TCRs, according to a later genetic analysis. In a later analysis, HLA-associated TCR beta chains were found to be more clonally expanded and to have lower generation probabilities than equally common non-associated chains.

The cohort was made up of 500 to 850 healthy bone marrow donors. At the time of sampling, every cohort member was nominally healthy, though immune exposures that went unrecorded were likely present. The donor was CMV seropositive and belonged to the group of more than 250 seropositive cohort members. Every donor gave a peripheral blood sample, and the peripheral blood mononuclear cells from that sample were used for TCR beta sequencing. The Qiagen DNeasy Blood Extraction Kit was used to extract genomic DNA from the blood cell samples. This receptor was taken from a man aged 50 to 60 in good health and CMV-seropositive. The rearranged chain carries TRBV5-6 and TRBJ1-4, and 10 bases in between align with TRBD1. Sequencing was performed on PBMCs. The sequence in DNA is TGTGCCAGCAGCTTGGCTGGACAGGGGGCAACTAATGAAAAACTGTTTTTT. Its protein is CASSLAGQGATNEKLFF.